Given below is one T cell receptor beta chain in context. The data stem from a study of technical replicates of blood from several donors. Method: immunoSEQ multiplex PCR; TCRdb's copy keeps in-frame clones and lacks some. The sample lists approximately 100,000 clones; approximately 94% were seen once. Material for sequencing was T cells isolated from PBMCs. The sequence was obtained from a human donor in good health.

CDR3 sequence reads: CASSPSGLAWHEQFF. DNA of the CDR3: TGTGCCAGCTCACCGTCGGGACTAGCTTGGCATGAGCAGTTCTTC. This chain uses TRBV18 with TRBJ2-1; 9 bases fit TRBD2. The CDR3 sequence is 15 residues long. The J segment lost 8 bases and the V segment lost 3 bases, leaving 8 bases of the junction unmatched. Germline CDR1 is KGHSH and CDR2 is LQKENI.